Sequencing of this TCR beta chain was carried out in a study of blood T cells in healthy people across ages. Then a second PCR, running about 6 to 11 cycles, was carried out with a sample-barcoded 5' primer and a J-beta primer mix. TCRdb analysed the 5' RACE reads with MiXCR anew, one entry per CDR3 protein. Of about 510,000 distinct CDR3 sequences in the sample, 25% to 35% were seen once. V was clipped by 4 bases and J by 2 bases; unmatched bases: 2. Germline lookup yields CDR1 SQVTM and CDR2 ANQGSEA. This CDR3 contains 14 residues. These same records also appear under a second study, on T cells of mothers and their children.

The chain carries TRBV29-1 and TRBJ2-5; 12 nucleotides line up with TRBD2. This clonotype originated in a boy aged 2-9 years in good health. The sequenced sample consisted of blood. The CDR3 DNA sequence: TGCAGCGTTGTACTAGCGGGGGGTCAAGAGACCCAGTACTTC. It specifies CSVVLAGGQETQYF.